The T cell receptor beta chain described here comes from a study of neoadjuvant nivolumab and ipilimumab in lung cancer. The ends were cut back, 0 bases at V and 4 bases at J, with 13 bases in the middle. The CDR3 is made up of 15 amino acids. CDR1 MNHEY and CDR2 SMNVEV come from the germline V gene (reference sequence). Using immunoSEQ multiplex PCR, the repertoire was profiled, and TCRdb retains in-frame clones only, with some absent. Of approximately 7,000 clones detected, over 80% appear once; the ten largest clones hold around 5%. The TCR originated in an adult with non-small cell lung cancer. The chain is built from TRBV27 and TRBJ2-7; no definite D call. The sample was tumor tissue, taken after neoadjuvant nivolumab, alone or with ipilimumab, at or shortly before surgery. The CDR3 bases are TGTGCCAGCAGTTTATCGGGCTGGCCGTATTACGAGCAGTACTTC. This sequence encodes CASSLSGWPYYEQYF.